This TCR beta chain was retrieved from a study of blood T cell repertoires in COVID-19. Study overall: Samples of COVID-19 (acute and convalescent) were obtained from the United States, Italy and Spain. Nucleic acid was either cDNA or gDNA, and it came from T cells, B-cell-depleted T cells, or PBMCs.

Trimming shortened V by 4 bases and J by 4 bases, and 11 bases separated the two germline ends. The CDR3 has 14 residues. CDR1 is SGHDT, CDR2 YYEEEE, per germline. As originally analysed: The assay estimated nucleated cells by amplifying reference gene primers. Assay: immunoSEQ multiplex PCR; the TCRdb copy retains only in-frame clones and omits some. The DNA gave D and trimming, while V, J and clone size come from that table. The sample consists of 90,000 to 100,000 clones, 85% of them appearing once. V is TRBV5-6 and J is TRBJ2-2; D ambiguous. Sequenced sample: peripheral blood. The receptor comes from a man older than 75 with acute or convalescent COVID-19. Here the CDR3 reads CASSASGSTGELFF. CDR3 coding DNA: TGTGCCAGCAGCGCCTCGGGTAGCACCGGGGAGCTGTTTTTT.